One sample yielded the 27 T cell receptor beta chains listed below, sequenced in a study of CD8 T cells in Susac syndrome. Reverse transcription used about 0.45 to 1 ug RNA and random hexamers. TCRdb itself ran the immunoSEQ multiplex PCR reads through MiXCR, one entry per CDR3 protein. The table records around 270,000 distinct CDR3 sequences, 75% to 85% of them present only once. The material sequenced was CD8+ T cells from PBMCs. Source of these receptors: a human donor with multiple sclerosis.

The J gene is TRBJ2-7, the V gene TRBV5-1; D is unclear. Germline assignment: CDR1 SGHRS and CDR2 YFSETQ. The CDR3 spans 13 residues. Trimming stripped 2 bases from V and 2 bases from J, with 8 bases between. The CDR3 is CASSFGRTYEQYF. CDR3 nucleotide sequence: TGCGCCAGCAGCTTCGGACGGACCTACGAGCAGTACTTC. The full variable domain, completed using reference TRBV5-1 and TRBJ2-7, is KAGVTQTPRYLIKTRGQQVTLSCSPISGHRSVSWYQQTPGQGLQFLFEYFSETQRNKGNFPGRFSGRQFSNSRSEMNVSTLELGDSALYLCASSFGRTYEQYFGPGTRLTVT.

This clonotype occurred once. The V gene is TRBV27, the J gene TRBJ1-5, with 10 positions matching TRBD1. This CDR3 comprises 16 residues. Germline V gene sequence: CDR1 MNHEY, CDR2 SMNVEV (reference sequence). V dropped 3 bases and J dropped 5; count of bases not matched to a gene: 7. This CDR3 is CASSFSGQGPYQPQHF. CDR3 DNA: TGTGCCAGCAGTTTCTCGGGACAGGGGCCGTATCAGCCCCAGCATTTT.

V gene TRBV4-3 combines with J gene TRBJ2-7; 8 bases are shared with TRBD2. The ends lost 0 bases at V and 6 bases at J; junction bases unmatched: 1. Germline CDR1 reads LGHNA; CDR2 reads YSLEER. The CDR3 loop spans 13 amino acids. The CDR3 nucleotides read TGCGCCAGCAGCCAAGACGGGACTAGCGAGCAGTACTTC. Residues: CASSQDGTSEQYF.

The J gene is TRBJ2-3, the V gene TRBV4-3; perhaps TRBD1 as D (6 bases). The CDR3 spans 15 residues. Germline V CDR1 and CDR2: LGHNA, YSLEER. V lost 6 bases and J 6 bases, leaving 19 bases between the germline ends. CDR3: CASSIQGRWRDTQYF. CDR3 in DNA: TGCGCCAGCAGTATCCAGGGGCGTTGGAGGGATACGCAGTATTTT.

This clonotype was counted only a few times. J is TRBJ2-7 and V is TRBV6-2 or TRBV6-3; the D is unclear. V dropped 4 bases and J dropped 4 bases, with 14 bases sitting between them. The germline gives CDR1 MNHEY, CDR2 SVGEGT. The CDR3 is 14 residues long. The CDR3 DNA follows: TGTGCCAGCAGTTCGGTCGCAGCGTGGTACGAGCAGTACTTC. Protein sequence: CASSSVAAWYEQYF.

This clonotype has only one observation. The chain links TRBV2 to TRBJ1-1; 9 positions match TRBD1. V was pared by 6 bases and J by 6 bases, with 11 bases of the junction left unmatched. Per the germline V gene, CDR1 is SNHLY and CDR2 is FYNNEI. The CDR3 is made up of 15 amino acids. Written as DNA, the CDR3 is TGTGCCAGCAGAAGCCTTCCGGGACAGGGTGCTGAAGCTTTCTTT. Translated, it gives CASRSLPGQGAEAFF. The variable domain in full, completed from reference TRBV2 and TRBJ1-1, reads EPEVTQTPSHQVTQMGQEVILRCVPISNHLYFYWYRQILGQKVEFLVSFYNNEISEKSEIFDDQFSVERPDGSNFTLKIRSTKLEDSAMYFCASRSLPGQGAEAFFGQGTRLTVV.

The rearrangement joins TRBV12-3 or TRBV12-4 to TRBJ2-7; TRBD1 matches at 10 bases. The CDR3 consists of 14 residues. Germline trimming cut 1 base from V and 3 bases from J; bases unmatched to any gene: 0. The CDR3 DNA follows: TGTGCCAGCAGTTTAGGGACAGGGGGCTACGAGCAGTACTTC. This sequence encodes CASSLGTGGYEQYF.

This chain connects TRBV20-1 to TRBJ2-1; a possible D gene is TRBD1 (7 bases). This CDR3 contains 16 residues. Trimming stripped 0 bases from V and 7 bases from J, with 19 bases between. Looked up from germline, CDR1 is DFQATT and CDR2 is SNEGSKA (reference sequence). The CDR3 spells CSARDMGRGEVNEQFF. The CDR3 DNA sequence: TGCAGTGCTAGAGATATGGGCAGGGGGGAGGTGAATGAGCAGTTCTTC.

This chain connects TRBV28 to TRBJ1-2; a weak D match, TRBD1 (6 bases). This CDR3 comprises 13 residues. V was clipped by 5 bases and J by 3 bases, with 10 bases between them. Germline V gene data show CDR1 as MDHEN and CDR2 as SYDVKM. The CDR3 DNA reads TGTGCCAGCAGTGGACAGCCTCACTATGGCTACACCTTC. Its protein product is CASSGQPHYGYTF.

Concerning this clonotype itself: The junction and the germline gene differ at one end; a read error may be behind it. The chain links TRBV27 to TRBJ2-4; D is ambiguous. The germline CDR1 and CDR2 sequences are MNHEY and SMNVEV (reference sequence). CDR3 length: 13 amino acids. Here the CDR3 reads CAGSLSLKNIQYF. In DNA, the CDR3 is TGTGCCGGCAGTTTATCCCTGAAAAACATTCAGTACTTC.

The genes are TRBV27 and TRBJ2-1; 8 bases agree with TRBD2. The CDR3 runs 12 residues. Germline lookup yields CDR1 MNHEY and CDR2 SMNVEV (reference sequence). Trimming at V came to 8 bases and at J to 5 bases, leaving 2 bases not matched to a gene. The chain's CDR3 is CASGTSNNEQFF. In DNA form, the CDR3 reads TGTGCCAGCGGGACTAGTAACAATGAGCAGTTCTTC.

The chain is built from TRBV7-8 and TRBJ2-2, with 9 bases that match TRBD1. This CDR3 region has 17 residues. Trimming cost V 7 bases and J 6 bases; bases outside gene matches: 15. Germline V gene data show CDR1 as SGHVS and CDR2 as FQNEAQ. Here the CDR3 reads CASTIRSGTGFAGELFF. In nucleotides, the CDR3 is TGTGCCAGCACCATTAGGAGTGGGACAGGGTTCGCCGGGGAGCTGTTTTTT.

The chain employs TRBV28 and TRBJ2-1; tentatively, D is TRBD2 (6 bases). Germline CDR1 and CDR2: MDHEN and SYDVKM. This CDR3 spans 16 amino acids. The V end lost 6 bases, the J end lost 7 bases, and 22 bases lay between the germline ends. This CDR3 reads CASSLMFGRVENEQFF. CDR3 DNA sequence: TGTGCCAGCAGCCTGATGTTCGGGAGAGTGGAAAATGAGCAGTTCTTC.

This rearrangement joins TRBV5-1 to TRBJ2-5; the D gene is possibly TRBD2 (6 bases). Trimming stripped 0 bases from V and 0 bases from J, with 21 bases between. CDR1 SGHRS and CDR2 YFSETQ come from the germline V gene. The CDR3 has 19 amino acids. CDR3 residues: CASSLGGIGAHVDQETQYF. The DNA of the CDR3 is TGCGCCAGCAGCTTGGGCGGGATTGGGGCGCACGTCGACCAAGAGACCCAGTACTTC.

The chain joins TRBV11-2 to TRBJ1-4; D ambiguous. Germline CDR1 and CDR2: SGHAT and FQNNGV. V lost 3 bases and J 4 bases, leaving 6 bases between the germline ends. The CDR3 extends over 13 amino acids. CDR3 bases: TGTGCCAGCAGCTTGACGGTTAATGAAAAACTGTTTTTT. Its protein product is CASSLTVNEKLFF.

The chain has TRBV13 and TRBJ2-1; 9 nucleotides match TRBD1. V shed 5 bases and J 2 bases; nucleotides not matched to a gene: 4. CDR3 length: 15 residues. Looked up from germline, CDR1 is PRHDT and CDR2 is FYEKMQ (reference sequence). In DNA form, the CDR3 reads TGTGCCAGCAGCCGAAGACAGGGGGCCTACAATGAGCAGTTCTTC. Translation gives CASSRRQGAYNEQFF.

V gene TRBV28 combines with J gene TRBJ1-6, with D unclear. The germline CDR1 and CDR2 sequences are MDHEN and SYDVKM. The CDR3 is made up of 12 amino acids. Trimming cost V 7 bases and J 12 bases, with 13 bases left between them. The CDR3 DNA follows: TGTGCCAGCACCGCTGATGGCAGACCCCTCCACTTT. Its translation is CASTADGRPLHF.

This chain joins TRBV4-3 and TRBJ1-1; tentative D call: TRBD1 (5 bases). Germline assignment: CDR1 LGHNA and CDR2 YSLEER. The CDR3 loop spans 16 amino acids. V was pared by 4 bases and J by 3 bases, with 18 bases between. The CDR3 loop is CASSLLYGGDDTEAFF. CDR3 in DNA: TGCGCCAGCAGCCTACTGTATGGGGGGGACGACACTGAAGCTTTCTTT.

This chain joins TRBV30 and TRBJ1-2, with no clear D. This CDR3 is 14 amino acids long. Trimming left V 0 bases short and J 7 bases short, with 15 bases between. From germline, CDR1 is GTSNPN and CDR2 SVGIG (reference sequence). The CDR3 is CAWSVGPLSGGYTF. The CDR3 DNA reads TGTGCCTGGAGTGTTGGGCCTTTGTCGGGTGGCTACACCTTC.

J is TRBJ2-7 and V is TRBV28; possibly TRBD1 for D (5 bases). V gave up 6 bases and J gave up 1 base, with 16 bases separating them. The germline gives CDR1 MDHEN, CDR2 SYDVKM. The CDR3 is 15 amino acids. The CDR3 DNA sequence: TGTGCCAGCAGGCCTTACAGGTCCCTATCCTACGAGCAGTACTTC. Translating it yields CASRPYRSLSYEQYF.

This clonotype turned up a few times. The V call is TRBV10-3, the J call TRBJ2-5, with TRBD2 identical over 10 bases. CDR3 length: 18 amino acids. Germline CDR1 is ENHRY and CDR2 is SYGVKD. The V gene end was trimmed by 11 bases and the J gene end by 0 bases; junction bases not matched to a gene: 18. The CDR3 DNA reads TGTGCCGCCGGGGGGGGTCTTAGGACTAGCGGCCACCAAGAGACCCAGTACTTC. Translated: CAAGGGLRTSGHQETQYF.

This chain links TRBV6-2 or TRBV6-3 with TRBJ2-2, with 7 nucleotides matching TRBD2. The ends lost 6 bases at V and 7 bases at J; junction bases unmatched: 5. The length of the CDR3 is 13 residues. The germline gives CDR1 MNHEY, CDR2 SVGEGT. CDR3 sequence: CASSSSGIGELFF. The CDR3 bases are TGTGCCAGCAGCTCGAGCGGGATCGGGGAGCTGTTTTTT.

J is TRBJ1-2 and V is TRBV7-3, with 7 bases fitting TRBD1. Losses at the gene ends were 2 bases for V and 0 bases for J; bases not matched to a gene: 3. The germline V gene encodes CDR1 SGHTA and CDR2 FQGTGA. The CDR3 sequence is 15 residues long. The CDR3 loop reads CASSLPGQPNYGYTF. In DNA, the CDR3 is TGTGCCAGCAGCTTACCGGGACAGCCTAACTATGGCTACACCTTC.

Written as DNA, the CDR3 is TGCAGTGCTAGGGGACTAGCGGGAGGGTCCTCCTACAATGAGCAGTTCTTC. It codes for CSARGLAGGSSYNEQFF. The V and J genes are TRBV20-1 and TRBJ2-1, with 16 bases aligning to TRBD2. From germline, CDR1 is DFQATT and CDR2 SNEGSKA (reference sequence). The junction had 2 bases not matched to a gene; V was cut back by 3 bases and J by 0 bases. The CDR3 runs 17 residues.

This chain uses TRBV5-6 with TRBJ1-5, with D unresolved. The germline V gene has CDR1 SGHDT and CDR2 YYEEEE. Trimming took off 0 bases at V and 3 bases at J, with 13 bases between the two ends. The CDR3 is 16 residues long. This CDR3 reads CASSLAASSLNQPQHF. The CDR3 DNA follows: TGTGCCAGCAGCTTGGCCGCCAGTTCACTCAATCAGCCCCAGCATTTT.

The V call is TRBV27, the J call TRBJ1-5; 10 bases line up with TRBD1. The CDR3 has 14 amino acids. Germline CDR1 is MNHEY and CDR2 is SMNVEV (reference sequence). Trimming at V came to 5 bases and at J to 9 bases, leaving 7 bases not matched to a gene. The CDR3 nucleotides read TGTGCCAGCAGTCCGGGACAGGGGCCCTTGCCCCAGCATTTT. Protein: CASSPGQGPLPQHF.

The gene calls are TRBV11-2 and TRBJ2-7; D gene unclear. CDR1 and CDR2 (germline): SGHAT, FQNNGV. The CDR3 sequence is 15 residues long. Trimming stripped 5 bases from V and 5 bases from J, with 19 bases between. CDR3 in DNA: TGTGCCAGCAGCCCCTCCGGACGGCGGCTCCACGAGCAGTACTTC. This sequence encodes CASSPSGRRLHEQYF.